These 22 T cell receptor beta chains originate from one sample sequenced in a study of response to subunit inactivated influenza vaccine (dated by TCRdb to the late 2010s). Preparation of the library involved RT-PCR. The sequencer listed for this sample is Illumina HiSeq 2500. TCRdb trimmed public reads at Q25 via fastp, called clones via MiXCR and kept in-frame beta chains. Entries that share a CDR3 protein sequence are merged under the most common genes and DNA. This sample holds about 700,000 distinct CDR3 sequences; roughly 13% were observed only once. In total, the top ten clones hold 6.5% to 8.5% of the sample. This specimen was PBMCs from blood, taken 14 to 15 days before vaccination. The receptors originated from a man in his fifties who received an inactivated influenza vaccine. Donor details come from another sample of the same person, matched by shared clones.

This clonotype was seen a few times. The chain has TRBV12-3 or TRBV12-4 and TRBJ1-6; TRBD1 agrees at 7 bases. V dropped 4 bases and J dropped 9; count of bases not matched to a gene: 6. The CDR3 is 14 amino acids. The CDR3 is CASSSRGRISPLHF. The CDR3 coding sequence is TGTGCCAGCAGTTCAAGGGGGCGCATTTCACCCCTCCACTTT.

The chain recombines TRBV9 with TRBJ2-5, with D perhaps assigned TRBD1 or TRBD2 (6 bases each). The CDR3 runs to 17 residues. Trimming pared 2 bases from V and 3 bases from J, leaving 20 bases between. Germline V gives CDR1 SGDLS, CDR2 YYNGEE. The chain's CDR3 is CASSVGAPWGAKETQYF. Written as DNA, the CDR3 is TGTGCCAGCAGCGTTGGAGCCCCATGGGGGGCCAAAGAGACCCAGTACTTC.

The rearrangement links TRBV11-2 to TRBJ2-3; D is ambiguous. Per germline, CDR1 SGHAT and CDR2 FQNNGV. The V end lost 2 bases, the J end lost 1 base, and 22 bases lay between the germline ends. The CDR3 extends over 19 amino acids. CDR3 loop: CASSLFDPRFAVRTDTQYF. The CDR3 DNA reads TGTGCCAGCAGCTTATTTGATCCTCGGTTTGCGGTTCGCACAGATACGCAGTATTTT. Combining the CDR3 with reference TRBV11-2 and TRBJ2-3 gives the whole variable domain EAGVAQSPRYKIIEKRQSVAFWCNPISGHATLYWYQQILGQGPKLLIQFQNNGVVDDSQLPKDRFSAERLKGVDSTLKIQPAKLEDSAVYLCASSLFDPRFAVRTDTQYFGPGTRLTVL.

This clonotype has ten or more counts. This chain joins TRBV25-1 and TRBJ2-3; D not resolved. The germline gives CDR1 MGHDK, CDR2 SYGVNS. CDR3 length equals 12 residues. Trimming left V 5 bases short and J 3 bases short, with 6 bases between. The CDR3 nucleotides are TGTGCCAGCAGTATACGGACAGATACGCAGTATTTT. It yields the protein CASSIRTDTQYF.

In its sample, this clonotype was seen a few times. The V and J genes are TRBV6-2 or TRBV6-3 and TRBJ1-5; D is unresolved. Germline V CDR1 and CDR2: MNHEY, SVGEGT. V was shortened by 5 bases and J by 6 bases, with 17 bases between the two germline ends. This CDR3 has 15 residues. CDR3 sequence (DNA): TGTGCCAGCAGTGCGCAGTTGTTGGGAGGTCAGCCCCAGCATTTT. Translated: CASSAQLLGGQPQHF.

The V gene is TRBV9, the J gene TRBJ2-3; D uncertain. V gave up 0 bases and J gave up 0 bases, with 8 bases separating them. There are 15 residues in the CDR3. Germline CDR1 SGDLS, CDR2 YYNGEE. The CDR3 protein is CASSVATLSTDTQYF. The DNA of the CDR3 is TGTGCCAGCAGCGTAGCTACCCTGAGCACAGATACGCAGTATTTT. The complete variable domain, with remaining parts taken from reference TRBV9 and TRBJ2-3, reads DSGVTQTPKHLITATGQRVTLRCSPRSGDLSVYWYQQSLDQGLQFLIQYYNGEERAKGNILERFSAQQFPDLHSELNLSSLELGDSALYFCASSVATLSTDTQYFGPGTRLTVL.

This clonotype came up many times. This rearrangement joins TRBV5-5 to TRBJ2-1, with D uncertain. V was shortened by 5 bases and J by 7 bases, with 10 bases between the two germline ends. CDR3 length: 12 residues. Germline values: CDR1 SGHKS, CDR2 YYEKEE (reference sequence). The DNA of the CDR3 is TGTGCCAGCAGTTCGCCCGTAAATGAGCAGTTCTTC. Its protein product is CASSSPVNEQFF.

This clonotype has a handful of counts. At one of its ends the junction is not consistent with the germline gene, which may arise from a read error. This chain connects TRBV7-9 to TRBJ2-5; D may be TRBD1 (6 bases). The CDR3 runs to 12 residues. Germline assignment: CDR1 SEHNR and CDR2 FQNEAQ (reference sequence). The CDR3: CASSLGPGALRF. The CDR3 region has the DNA TGTGCCAGCAGCTTGGGCCCAGGGGCCCTCCGATTC.

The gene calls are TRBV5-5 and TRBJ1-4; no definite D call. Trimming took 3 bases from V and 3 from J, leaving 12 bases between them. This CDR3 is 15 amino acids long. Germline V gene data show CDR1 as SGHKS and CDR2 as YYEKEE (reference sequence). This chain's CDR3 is CASSWNLGPNEKLFF. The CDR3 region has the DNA TGTGCCAGCAGCTGGAACCTCGGTCCTAATGAAAAACTGTTTTTT.

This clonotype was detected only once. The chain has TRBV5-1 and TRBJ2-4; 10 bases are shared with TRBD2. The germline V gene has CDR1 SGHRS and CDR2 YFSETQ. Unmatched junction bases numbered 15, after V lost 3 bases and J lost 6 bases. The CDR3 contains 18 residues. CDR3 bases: TGCGCCAGCAGCTCTTGGCTGGAGCCCGCTAGCGGGGGAAACATTCAGTACTTC. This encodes CASSSWLEPASGGNIQYF.

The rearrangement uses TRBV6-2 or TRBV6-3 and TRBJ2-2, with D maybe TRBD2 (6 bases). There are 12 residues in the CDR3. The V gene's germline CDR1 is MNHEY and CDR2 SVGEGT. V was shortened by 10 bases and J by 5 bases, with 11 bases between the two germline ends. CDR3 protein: CATRGWTGELFF. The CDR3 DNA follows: TGTGCCACCCGGGGGTGGACCGGGGAGCTGTTTTTT.

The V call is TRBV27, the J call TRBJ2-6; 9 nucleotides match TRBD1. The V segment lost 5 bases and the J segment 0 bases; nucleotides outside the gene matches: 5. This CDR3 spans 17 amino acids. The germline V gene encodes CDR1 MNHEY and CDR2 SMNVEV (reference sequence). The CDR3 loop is CASSPGTGNSGANVLTF. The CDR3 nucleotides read TGTGCCAGCAGTCCCGGGACAGGGAACTCTGGGGCCAACGTCCTGACTTTC.

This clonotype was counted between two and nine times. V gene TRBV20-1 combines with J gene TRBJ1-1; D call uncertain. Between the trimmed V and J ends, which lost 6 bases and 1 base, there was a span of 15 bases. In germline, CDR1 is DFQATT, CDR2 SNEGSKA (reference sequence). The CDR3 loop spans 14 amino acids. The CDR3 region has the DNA TGCAGTGCATCGCCGGGTTCCGGGAACACTGAAGCTTTCTTT. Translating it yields CSASPGSGNTEAFF.

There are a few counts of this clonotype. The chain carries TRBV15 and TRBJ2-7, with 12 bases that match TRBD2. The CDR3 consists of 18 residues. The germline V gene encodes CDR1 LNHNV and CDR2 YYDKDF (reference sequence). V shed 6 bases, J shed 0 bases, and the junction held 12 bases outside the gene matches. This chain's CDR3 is CATSRTSGIPHSSYEQYF. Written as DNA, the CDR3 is TGTGCCACCAGTCGGACTAGCGGGATTCCTCATAGCTCCTACGAGCAGTACTTC.

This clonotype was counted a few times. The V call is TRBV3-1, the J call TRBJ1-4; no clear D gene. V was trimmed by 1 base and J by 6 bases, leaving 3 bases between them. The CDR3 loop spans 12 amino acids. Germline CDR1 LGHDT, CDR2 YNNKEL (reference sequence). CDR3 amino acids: CASSQVDEKLFF. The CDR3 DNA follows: TGTGCCAGCAGCCAAGTGGATGAAAAACTGTTTTTT. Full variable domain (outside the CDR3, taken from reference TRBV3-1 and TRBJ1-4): DTAVSQTPKYLVTQMGNDKSIKCEQNLGHDTMYWYKQDSKKFLKIMFSYNNKELIINETVPNRFSPKSPDKAHLNLHINSLELGDSAVYFCASSQVDEKLFFGSGTQLSVL.

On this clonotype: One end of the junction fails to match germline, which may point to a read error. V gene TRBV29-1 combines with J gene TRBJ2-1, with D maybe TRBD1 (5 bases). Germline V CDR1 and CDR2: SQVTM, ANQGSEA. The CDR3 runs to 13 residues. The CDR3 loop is CSADEFRGNEQLF. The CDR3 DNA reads TGCAGCGCCGACGAATTTAGGGGCAATGAGCAGCTCTTC.

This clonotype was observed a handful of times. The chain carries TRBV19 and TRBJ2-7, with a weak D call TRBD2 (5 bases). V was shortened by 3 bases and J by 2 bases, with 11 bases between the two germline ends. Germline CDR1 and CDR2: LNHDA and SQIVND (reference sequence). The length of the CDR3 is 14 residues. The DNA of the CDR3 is TGTGCCAGTAGTATGTATCGGGAAACCTACGAGCAGTACTTC. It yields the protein CASSMYRETYEQYF. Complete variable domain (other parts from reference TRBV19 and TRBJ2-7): DGGITQSPKYLFRKEGQNVTLSCEQNLNHDAMYWYRQDPGQGLRLIYYSQIVNDFQKGDIAEGYSVSREKKESFPLTVTSAQKNPTAFYLCASSMYRETYEQYFGPGTRLTVT.

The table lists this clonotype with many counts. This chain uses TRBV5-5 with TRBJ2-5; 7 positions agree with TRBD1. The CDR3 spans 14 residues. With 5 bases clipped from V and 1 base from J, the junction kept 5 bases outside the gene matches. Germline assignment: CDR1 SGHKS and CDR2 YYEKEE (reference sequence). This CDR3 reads CASRRDSRQETQYF. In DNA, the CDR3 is TGTGCCAGCAGGAGGGACAGTCGCCAAGAGACCCAGTACTTC.

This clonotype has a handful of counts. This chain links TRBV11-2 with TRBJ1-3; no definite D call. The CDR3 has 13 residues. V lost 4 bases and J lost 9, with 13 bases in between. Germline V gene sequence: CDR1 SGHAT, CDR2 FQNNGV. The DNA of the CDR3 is TGTGCCAGCAGCTCCGAACCCAGGTTCACCATATATTTT. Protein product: CASSSEPRFTIYF. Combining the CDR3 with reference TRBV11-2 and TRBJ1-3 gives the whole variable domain EAGVAQSPRYKIIEKRQSVAFWCNPISGHATLYWYQQILGQGPKLLIQFQNNGVVDDSQLPKDRFSAERLKGVDSTLKIQPAKLEDSAVYLCASSSEPRFTIYFGEGSWLTVV.

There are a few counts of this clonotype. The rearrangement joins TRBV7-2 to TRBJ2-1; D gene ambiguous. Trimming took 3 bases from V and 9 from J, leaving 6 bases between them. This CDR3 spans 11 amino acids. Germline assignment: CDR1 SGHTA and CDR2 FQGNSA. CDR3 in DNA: TGTGCCAGCAGCTTTGCTGTTGAGCAGTTCTTC. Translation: CASSFAVEQFF.

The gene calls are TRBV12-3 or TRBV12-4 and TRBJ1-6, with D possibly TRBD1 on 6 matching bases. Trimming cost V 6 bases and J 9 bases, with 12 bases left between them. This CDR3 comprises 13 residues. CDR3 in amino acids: CASSLSRGSPLHF. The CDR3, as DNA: TGTGCCAGCAGCCTATCCAGGGGTTCACCCCTCCACTTT.

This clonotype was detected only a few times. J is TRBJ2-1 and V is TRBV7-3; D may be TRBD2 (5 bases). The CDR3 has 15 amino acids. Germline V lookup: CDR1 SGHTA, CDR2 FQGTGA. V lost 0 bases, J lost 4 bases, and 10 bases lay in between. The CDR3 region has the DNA TGTGCCAGCAGCTTAACTCTCACTAGTTACAATGAGCAGTTCTTC. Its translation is CASSLTLTSYNEQFF.